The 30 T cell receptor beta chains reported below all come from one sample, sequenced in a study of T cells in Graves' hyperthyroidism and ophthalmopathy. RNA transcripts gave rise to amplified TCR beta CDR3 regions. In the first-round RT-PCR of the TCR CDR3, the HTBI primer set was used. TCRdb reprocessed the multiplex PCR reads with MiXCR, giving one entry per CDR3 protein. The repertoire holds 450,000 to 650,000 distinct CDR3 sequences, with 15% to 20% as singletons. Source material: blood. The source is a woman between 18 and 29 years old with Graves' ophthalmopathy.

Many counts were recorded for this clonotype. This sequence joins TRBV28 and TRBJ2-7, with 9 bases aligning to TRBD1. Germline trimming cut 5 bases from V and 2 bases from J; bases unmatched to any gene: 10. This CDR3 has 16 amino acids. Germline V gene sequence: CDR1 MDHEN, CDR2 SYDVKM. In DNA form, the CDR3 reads TGTGCCAGCAGTCTCACACAGGGGGCAGTCGCCTACGAGCAGTACTTC. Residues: CASSLTQGAVAYEQYF.

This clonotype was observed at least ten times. The CDR3 region is CASSPPFGGNTEAFF. The CDR3 region has the DNA TGTGCCAGCTCACCACCGTTTGGGGGGAACACTGAAGCTTTCTTT. The gene calls are TRBV18 and TRBJ1-1; tentatively, D is TRBD1 (5 bases). V lost 0 bases and J lost 1, with 9 bases in between. This CDR3 spans 15 amino acids. Looked up from germline, CDR1 is KGHSH and CDR2 is LQKENI.

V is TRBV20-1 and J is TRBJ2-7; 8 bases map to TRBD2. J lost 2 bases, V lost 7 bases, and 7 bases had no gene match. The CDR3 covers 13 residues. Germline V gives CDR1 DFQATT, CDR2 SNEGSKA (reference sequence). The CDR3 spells CSGGGGGPYEQYF. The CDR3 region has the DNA TGCAGTGGGGGAGGCGGGGGGCCCTACGAGCAGTACTTC.

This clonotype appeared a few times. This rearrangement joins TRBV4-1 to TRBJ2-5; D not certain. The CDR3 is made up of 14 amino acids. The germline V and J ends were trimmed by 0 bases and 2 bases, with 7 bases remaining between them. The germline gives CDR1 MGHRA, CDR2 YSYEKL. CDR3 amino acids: CASSQDRTQETQYF. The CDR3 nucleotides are TGCGCCAGCAGCCAAGATCGAACGCAAGAGACCCAGTACTTC.

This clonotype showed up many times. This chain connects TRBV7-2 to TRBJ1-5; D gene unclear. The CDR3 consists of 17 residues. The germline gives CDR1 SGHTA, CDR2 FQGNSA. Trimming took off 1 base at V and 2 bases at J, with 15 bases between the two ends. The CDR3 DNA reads TGTGCCAGCAGCTTAGAACCCGGAGGAAGGGGCAATCAGCCCCAGCATTTT. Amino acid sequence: CASSLEPGGRGNQPQHF.

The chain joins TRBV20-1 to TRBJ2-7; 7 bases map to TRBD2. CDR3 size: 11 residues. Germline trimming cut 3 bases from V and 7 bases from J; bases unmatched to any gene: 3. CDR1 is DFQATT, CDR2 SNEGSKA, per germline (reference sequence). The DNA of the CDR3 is TGCAGTGCTAGTTGGGGGGGAGAGCAGTACTTC. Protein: CSASWGGEQYF.

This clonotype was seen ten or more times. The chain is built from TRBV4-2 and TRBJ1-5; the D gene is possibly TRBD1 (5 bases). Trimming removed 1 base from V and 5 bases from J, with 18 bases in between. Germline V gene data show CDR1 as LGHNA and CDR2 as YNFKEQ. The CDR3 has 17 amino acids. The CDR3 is CASSQGAGTKGDQPQHF. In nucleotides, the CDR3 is TGTGCCAGCAGCCAAGGGGCCGGGACGAAGGGCGATCAGCCCCAGCATTTT.

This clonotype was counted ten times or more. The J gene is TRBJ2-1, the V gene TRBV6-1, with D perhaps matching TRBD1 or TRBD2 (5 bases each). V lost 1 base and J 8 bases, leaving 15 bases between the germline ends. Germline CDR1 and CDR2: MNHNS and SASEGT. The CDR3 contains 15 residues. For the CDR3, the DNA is TGTGCCAGCAGTGAAGGGGGGACCCCGGTCCATGAGCAGTTCTTC. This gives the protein CASSEGGTPVHEQFF.

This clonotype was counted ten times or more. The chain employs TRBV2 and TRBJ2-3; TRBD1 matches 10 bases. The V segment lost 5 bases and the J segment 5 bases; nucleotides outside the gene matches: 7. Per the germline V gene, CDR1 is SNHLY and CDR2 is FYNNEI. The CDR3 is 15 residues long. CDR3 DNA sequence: TGTGCCAGCAGTTTAACGGGACAGGGGATAGATACGCAGTATTTT. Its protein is CASSLTGQGIDTQYF.

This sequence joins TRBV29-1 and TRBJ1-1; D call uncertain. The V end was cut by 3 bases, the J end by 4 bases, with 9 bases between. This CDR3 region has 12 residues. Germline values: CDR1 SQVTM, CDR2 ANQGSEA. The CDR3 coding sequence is TGCAGCGTTGATTCGGAGTCCACTGAAGCTTTCTTT. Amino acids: CSVDSESTEAFF.

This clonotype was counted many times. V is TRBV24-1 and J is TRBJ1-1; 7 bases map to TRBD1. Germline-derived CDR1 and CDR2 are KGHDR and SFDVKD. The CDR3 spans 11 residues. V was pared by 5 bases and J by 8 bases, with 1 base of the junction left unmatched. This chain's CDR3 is CATSGTGEAFF. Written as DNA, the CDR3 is TGTGCCACCAGTGGGACAGGCGAAGCTTTCTTT.

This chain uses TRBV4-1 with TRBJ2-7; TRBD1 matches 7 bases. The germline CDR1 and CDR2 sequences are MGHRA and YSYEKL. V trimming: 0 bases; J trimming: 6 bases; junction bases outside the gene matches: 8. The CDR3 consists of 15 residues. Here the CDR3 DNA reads TGCGCCAGCAGCCAAGAAGGGCAGGGGGTGAGCGAGCAGTACTTC. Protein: CASSQEGQGVSEQYF.

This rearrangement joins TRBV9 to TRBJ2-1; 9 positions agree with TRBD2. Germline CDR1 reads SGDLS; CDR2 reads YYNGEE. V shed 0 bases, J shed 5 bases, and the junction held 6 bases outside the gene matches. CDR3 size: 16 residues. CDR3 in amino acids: CASSVARAGGHNEQFF. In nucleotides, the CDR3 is TGTGCCAGCAGCGTAGCTAGAGCGGGGGGACACAATGAGCAGTTCTTC.

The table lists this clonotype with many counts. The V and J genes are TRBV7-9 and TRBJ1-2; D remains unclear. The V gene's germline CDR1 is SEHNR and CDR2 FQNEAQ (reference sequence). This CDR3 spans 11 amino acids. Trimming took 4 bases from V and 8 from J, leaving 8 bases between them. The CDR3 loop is CASSSSRGYTF. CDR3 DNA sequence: TGTGCCAGCAGCTCTAGCCGGGGCTACACCTTC.

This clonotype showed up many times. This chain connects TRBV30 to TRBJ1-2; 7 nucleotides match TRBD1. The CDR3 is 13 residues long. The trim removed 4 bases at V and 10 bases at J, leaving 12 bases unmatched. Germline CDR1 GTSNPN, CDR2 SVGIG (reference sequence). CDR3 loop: CAWIPDRVGNYTF. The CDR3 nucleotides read TGTGCCTGGATCCCAGACAGGGTCGGGAACTACACCTTC.

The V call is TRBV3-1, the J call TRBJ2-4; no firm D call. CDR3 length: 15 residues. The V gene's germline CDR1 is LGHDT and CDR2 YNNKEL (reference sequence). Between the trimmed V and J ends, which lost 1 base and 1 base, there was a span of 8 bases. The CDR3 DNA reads TGTGCCAGCAGCCAAGTGCGGCGGGCCAAAAACATTCAGTACTTC. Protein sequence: CASSQVRRAKNIQYF. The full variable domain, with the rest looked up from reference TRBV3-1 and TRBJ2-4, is DTAVSQTPKYLVTQMGNDKSIKCEQNLGHDTMYWYKQDSKKFLKIMFSYNNKELIINETVPNRFSPKSPDKAHLNLHINSLELGDSAVYFCASSQVRRAKNIQYFGAGTRLSVL.

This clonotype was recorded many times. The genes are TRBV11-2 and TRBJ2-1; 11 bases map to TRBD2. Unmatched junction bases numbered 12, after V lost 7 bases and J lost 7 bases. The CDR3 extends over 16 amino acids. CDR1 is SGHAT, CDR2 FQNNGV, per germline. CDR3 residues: CASNPNSGRAPNEQFF. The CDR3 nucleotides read TGTGCCAGCAACCCAAATAGCGGGAGGGCCCCAAATGAGCAGTTCTTC.

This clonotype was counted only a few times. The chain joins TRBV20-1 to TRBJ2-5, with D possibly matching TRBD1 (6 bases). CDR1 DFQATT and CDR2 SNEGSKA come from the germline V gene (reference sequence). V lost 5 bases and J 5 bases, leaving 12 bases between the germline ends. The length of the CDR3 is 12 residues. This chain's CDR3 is CSALGAEETQYF. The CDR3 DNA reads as TGCAGTGCTCTGGGGGCGGAGGAGACCCAGTACTTC.

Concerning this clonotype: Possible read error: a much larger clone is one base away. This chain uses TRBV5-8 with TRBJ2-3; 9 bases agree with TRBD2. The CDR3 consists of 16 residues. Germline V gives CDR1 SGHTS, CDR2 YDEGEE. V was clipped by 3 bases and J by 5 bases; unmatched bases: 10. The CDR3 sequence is CASSSLAGPSVDTQYF. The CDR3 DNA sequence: TGTGCCAGCAGCTCACTAGCGGGCCCCTCGGTAGATACGCAGTATTTT.

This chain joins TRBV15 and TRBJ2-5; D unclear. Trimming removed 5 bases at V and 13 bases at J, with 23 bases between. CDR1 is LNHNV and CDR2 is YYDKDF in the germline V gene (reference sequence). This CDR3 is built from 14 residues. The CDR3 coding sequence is TGTGCCACCAGCTTCCGGACGGTGCCGGAGAGTCCGTACTTC. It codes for CATSFRTVPESPYF.

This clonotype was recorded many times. The DNA for the CDR3 is TGTGCCTGGAGCCCGGGACAGGGGAGCGGCTACACCTTC. It specifies CAWSPGQGSGYTF. The chain joins TRBV30 to TRBJ1-2, with TRBD1 matching 10 bases. Germline V lookup: CDR1 GTSNPN, CDR2 SVGIG (reference sequence). The V gene end was trimmed by 3 bases and the J gene end by 8 bases; junction bases not matched to a gene: 6. CDR3 length equals 13 residues. Together with reference TRBV30 and TRBJ1-2, the CDR3 gives the full variable domain: SQTIHQWPATLVQPVGSPLSLECTVEGTSNPNLYWYRQAAGRGLQLLFYSVGIGQISSEVPQNLSASRPQDRQFILSSKKLLLSDSGFYLCAWSPGQGSGYTFGSGTRLTVV.

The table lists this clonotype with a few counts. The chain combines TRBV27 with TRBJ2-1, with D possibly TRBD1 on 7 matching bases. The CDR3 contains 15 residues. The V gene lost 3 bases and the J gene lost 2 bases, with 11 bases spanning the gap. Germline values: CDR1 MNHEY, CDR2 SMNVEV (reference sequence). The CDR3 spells CASSFGGGAYNEQFF. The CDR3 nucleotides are TGTGCCAGCAGTTTTGGAGGGGGCGCCTACAATGAGCAGTTCTTC.

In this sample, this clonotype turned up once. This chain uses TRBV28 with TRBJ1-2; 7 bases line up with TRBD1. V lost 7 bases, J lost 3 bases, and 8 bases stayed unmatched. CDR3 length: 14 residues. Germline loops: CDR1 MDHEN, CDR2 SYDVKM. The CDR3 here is CASTWEGADYGYTF. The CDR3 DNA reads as TGTGCCAGCACCTGGGAGGGGGCAGACTATGGCTACACCTTC.

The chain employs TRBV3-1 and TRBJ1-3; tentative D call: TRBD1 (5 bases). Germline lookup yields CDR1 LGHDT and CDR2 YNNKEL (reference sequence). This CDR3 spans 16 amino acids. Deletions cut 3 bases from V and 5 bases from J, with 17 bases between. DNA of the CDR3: TGTGCCAGCAGCCAGGGGCAAGGCCGGATAAGAAACACCATATATTTT. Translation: CASSQGQGRIRNTIYF.

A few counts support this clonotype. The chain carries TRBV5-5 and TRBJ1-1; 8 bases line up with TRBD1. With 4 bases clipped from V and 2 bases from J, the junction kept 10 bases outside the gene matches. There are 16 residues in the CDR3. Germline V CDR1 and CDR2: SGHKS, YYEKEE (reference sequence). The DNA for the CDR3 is TGTGCCAGCAGCCCACCCGCCAGGGGGCTAAACACTGAAGCTTTCTTT. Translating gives CASSPPARGLNTEAFF.

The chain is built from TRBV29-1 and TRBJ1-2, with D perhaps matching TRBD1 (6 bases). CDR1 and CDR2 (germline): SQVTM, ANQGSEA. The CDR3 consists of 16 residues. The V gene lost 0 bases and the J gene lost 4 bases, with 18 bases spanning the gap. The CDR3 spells CSVEELLEQGGYGYTF. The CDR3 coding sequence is TGCAGCGTTGAAGAACTATTAGAACAGGGTGGCTATGGCTACACCTTC.

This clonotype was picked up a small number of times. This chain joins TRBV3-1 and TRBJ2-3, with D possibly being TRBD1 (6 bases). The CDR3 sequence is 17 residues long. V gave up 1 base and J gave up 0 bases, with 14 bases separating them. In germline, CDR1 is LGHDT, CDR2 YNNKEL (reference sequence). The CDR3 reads CASSQGGRLFSTDTQYF. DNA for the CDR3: TGTGCCAGCAGCCAAGGGGGGCGACTCTTTAGCACAGATACGCAGTATTTT.

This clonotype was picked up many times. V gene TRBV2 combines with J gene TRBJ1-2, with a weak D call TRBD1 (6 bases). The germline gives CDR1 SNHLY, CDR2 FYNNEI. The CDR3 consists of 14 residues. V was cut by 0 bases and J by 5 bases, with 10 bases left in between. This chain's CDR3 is CASSEAGRGYGYTF. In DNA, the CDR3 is TGTGCCAGCAGTGAAGCGGGCAGGGGATATGGCTACACCTTC.

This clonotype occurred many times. CDR3 DNA sequence: TGTGCCAGCAGTTTATTTACAGGGGGCTCCTACAATGAGCAGTTCTTC. The encoded protein is CASSLFTGGSYNEQFF. The gene calls are TRBV28 and TRBJ2-1; TRBD1 aligns across 8 bases. Per germline, CDR1 MDHEN and CDR2 SYDVKM. The trim removed 1 base at V and 0 bases at J, leaving 2 bases unmatched. The CDR3 contains 16 residues.

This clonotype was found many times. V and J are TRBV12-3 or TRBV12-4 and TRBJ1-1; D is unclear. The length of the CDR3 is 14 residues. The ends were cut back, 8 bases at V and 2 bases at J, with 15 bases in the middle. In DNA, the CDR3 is TGTGCCAGCGGAATGGGGTCTTACAACACTGAAGCTTTCTTT. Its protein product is CASGMGSYNTEAFF.